Listed here are 3 T cell receptor beta chains from one sample, sequenced in a study of T cell responses to AZD1222 COVID-19 vaccine. The protocol was immunoSEQ multiplex PCR, while the TCRdb copy is restricted to in-frame clones and leaves out a portion. Of 86,000 or so clones in the sample, more than 70% were seen once. Sequences were derived from peripheral blood, sampled 28 days after the second AZD1222 dose. These receptors all come from an adult who received the AZD1222 COVID-19 vaccine.

The V and J genes are TRBV5-1 and TRBJ1-2; no clear D gene. Looked up from germline, CDR1 is SGHRS and CDR2 is YFSETQ. The CDR3 loop spans 12 amino acids. V lost 4 bases, J lost 3 bases, and 7 bases lay in between. CDR3 in amino acids: CASSPGDYGYTF. CDR3 in DNA: TGCGCCAGCAGCCCCGGGGACTATGGCTACACCTTC.

The chain couples TRBV29-1 to TRBJ1-1, with D unresolved. The germline V and J ends were trimmed by 4 bases and 5 bases, with 11 bases remaining between them. The CDR3 has 12 amino acids. Per germline, CDR1 SQVTM and CDR2 ANQGSEA. The CDR3 protein is CSVGVGETEAFF. CDR3 nucleotides: TGCAGCGTTGGAGTTGGGGAGACTGAAGCTTTCTTT.

The V gene is TRBV16, the J gene TRBJ1-5; possible D gene TRBD1, 6 bases. V lost 5 bases to trimming and J lost 2 bases, with 13 bases between them. CDR1 and CDR2 (germline): KGHSY, FQNENV. CDR3 size: 15 residues. As DNA, the CDR3 is TGTGCCAGCAGCTGGGGTGGGGGCGGCAATCAGCCCCAGCATTTT. This codes for CASSWGGGGNQPQHF. Full variable domain (remainder filled in from reference TRBV16 and TRBJ1-5): GEEVAQTPKHLVRGEGQKAKLYCAPIKGHSYVFWYQQVLKNEFKFLISFQNENVFDETGMPKERFSAKCLPNSPCSLEIQATKLEDSAVYFCASSWGGGGNQPQHFGDGTRLSIL.